The 22 T cell receptor beta chains below were found in one sample sequenced in a study of regulatory T cells in long-lasting Graves disease listed by TCRdb under 2021. What this sample's time point label stands for: newly diagnosed GD, antithyroid drugs for less than 3 months. For both TCR sequencing and RNA sequencing, RNA was extracted from PBMCs in TRIzol. The method was multiplex PCR. The instrument given in TCRdb is Illumina HiSeq 4000. TCR beta libraries were built with iRepertoire HTBI primers and Arm-PCR amplification of CDR3 regions. TCRdb handled the public reads itself, with Q25 trimming in fastp and clone calling in MiXCR, and kept productive beta chains. Duplicate CDR3 protein sequences are folded into a single record with the most common DNA and genes. In all, the sample holds roughly 500,000 distinct CDR3 sequences, and about 14% of those were seen once. The ten top clones hold 10% of the sample.

A further study also used this sample, focusing on T cells in Graves' hyperthyroidism and ophthalmopathy.

The material was peripheral blood mononuclear cells (PBMCs), obtained at new diagnosis, from a patient treated with antithyroid drugs. The receptors here all came from a man aged 25 to 45 with Graves disease. Donor details come from another sample of the same person, matched by shared clones.

The chain uses TRBV5-1 and TRBJ2-3; TRBD2 matches 12 bases. The CDR3 totals 16 residues. Per the germline V gene, CDR1 is SGHRS and CDR2 is YFSETQ. V shed 4 bases, J shed 4 bases, and the junction held 7 bases outside the gene matches. The CDR3 spells CASSTGASGRADTQYF. The CDR3, as DNA: TGCGCCAGCAGCACGGGGGCTAGCGGGAGGGCAGATACGCAGTATTTT. The entire variable domain, with the rest obtained from reference TRBV5-1 and TRBJ2-3, is as follows: KAGVTQTPRYLIKTRGQQVTLSCSPISGHRSVSWYQQTPGQGLQFLFEYFSETQRNKGNFPGRFSGRQFSNSRSEMNVSTLELGDSALYLCASSTGASGRADTQYFGPGTRLTVL.

This clonotype has ten or more counts. The chain has TRBV24-1 and TRBJ2-7, with 8 bases lining up with TRBD2. The CDR3 totals 14 residues. Losses at the gene ends were 6 bases for V and 4 bases for J; bases not matched to a gene: 7. Germline lookup yields CDR1 KGHDR and CDR2 SFDVKD. CDR3 sequence: CATSTAGDGYEQYF. CDR3 nucleotides: TGTGCCACCAGTACAGCGGGAGACGGTTACGAGCAGTACTTC.

This chain links TRBV19 with TRBJ1-4, with D possibly matching TRBD1 (6 bases). CDR3 length: 14 amino acids. Trimming removed 5 bases at V and 5 bases at J, with 12 bases between. CDR1 is LNHDA, CDR2 SQIVND, per germline (reference sequence). The CDR3 DNA sequence: TGTGCCAGTAGTCCGACAGGATCCAATGAAAAACTGTTTTTT. This encodes CASSPTGSNEKLFF.

This clonotype was observed a handful of times. The rearrangement uses TRBV28 and TRBJ2-5; the match to TRBD2 covers 15 bases. The ends lost 2 bases at V and 5 bases at J; junction bases unmatched: 9. The CDR3 consists of 18 residues. Germline CDR1 reads MDHEN; CDR2 reads SYDVKM. CDR3 DNA sequence: TGTGCCAGCAGTTTAACCGGGACTAGCGGGAGGTCCCGGGAGACCCAGTACTTC. This codes for CASSLTGTSGRSRETQYF.

Of note for this clonotype: Just one base apart from a much larger clone, this may be a read error. The chain carries TRBV10-3 and TRBJ2-3, with 9 bases matching TRBD2. CDR1 is ENHRY and CDR2 is SYGVKD in the germline V gene. The CDR3 runs to 14 residues. DNA of the CDR3: TGTGCCATCAAGGATAGCGGGAGCACAGATGCGCAGTATTTT. Its protein product is CAIKDSGSTDAQYF.

This clonotype has just a few counts. The chain couples TRBV27 to TRBJ2-7; D remains ambiguous. The germline gives CDR1 MNHEY, CDR2 SMNVEV (reference sequence). The germline V and J ends were trimmed by 6 bases and 2 bases, with 11 bases remaining between them. CDR3 size: 13 residues. The CDR3 spells CASSRGSPYEQYF. CDR3 coding DNA: TGTGCCAGCAGCCGCGGCAGTCCCTACGAGCAGTACTTC.

This clonotype was seen only a few times. The chain recombines TRBV18 with TRBJ1-1, with D uncertain. Germline CDR1 is KGHSH and CDR2 is LQKENI. This CDR3 contains 15 residues. Trimming left V 2 bases short and J 0 bases short, with 10 bases between. This CDR3 is CASSPMVGVNTEAFF. In nucleotides, the CDR3 is TGTGCCAGCTCACCAATGGTTGGGGTGAACACTGAAGCTTTCTTT.

The table lists this clonotype with many counts. CDR3 sequence reads: CATSRDVGHLSTDTQYF. The CDR3 DNA follows: TGTGCCACCAGCAGAGACGTGGGACACTTGAGCACAGATACGCAGTATTTT. The chain links TRBV15 to TRBJ2-3; tentatively, D is TRBD1 (6 bases). Germline lookup yields CDR1 LNHNV and CDR2 YYDKDF (reference sequence). V was shortened by 0 bases and J by 0 bases, with 13 bases between the two germline ends. The CDR3 loop spans 17 amino acids.

This clonotype was counted a few times. The chain links TRBV20-1 to TRBJ2-1; D unclear. CDR3 length: 13 amino acids. In germline, CDR1 is DFQATT, CDR2 SNEGSKA (reference sequence). V dropped 2 bases and J dropped 8 bases, with 13 bases sitting between them. The CDR3 DNA sequence: TGCAGTGCTAGACCTTTCGCTCGGGATGAGCAGTTCTTC. Translated: CSARPFARDEQFF.

This clonotype was counted at least ten times. The chain has TRBV7-9 and TRBJ1-1; a weak D match, TRBD1 (6 bases). Germline lookup yields CDR1 SEHNR and CDR2 FQNEAQ (reference sequence). CDR3 length: 17 residues. Trimming shortened V by 2 bases and J by 4 bases, and 20 bases separated the two germline ends. CDR3 nucleotides: TGTGCCAGCAGCTTATATGCGGGGGCGATGGGTAGCACTGAAGCTTTCTTT. Encoded protein: CASSLYAGAMGSTEAFF.

This clonotype has a count of ten or more. The chain is built from TRBV2 and TRBJ2-7, with 12 bases fitting TRBD2. The CDR3 has 14 residues. The germline V gene has CDR1 SNHLY and CDR2 FYNNEI. V lost 6 bases and J lost 2; bases outside the gene matches: 2. This CDR3 is CASRTSGRAYEQYF. Written as DNA, the CDR3 is TGTGCCAGCAGGACTAGCGGGAGAGCCTACGAGCAGTACTTC.

This clonotype was recorded many times. This chain connects TRBV12-3 or TRBV12-4 to TRBJ2-7, with no clear D. The CDR3 totals 15 residues. Trimming removed 4 bases at V and 5 bases at J, with 18 bases between. Here the CDR3 reads CASSSKLPDGDEQYF. CDR3 DNA: TGTGCCAGCAGTTCAAAACTTCCAGACGGTGACGAGCAGTACTTC.

This clonotype occurred many times. The junction differs from germline at one of its ends, possibly a read error. The chain is built from TRBV29-1 and TRBJ1-2; no firm D call. The CDR3 sequence is 8 residues long. The germline V gene encodes CDR1 SQVTM and CDR2 ANQGSEA. The CDR3 spells CSFEGYTF. DNA for the CDR3: TGCAGCTTTGAGGGCTACACCTTC.

This clonotype was observed many times. The chain couples TRBV7-3 to TRBJ2-1, with 16 bases lining up with TRBD2. The CDR3 is 18 residues long. Trimming cost V 4 bases and J 4 bases; bases outside gene matches: 7. The germline gives CDR1 SGHTA, CDR2 FQGTGA. In DNA form, the CDR3 reads TGTGCCAGCAGCTCGCGCCCGGGACTAGCGGGAGGGTACAATGAGCAGTTCTTC. It specifies CASSSRPGLAGGYNEQFF.

The J gene is TRBJ1-2, the V gene TRBV12-5, with 8 bases aligning to TRBD1. Germline-derived CDR1 and CDR2 are LGHNT and FRNRAP. The trim removed 6 bases at V and 4 bases at J, leaving 13 bases unmatched. The CDR3 runs to 16 residues. In nucleotides, the CDR3 is TGTGCTAGTGGCCCGGTTACGACAGGGGAGGGCTATGGCTACACCTTC. It translates to CASGPVTTGEGYGYTF.

This clonotype was recorded at least ten times. V and J are TRBV11-1 and TRBJ2-7; D unresolved. The CDR3 extends over 12 amino acids. Per germline, CDR1 SGHAT and CDR2 FQDESV (reference sequence). The V gene lost 4 bases and the J gene lost 4 bases, with 8 bases spanning the gap. CDR3 protein: CASSSTLYEQYF. Here the CDR3 DNA reads TGTGCCAGCAGCTCCACTCTATACGAGCAGTACTTC.

The chain is built from TRBV6-1 and TRBJ1-5, with D maybe TRBD1 (5 bases). This CDR3 is built from 13 residues. Germline-derived CDR1 and CDR2 are MNHNS and SASEGT. Between the trimmed V and J ends, which lost 5 bases and 7 bases, there was a span of 12 bases. DNA for the CDR3: TGTGCCAGCAGTCAAATAGGGGTACAGCCCCAGCATTTT. This gives the protein CASSQIGVQPQHF.

This clonotype was counted ten times or more. The rearrangement uses TRBV14 and TRBJ2-7; either TRBD1 or TRBD2 may supply D (5 bases each). CDR1 SGHDN and CDR2 FVKESK come from the germline V gene. V shed 1 base and J shed 4 bases, with 5 bases lying between them. The CDR3 contains 12 residues. Here the CDR3 reads CASSQGGYEQYF. CDR3 in DNA: TGTGCCAGCAGCCAAGGGGGGTACGAGCAGTACTTC.

This clonotype was seen many times. V is TRBV20-1 and J is TRBJ2-7; 9 positions agree with TRBD2. Germline-derived CDR1 and CDR2 are DFQATT and SNEGSKA (reference sequence). This CDR3 has 13 residues. The junction had 10 bases not matched to a gene; V was cut back by 6 bases and J by 7 bases. The CDR3 DNA reads as TGCAGTGCCCCGAGTTTAGCGGGAGAAGAGCAGTACTTC. Its translation: CSAPSLAGEEQYF.

This clonotype was observed many times. The chain joins TRBV12-3 or TRBV12-4 to TRBJ2-3; 10 bases map to TRBD2. The CDR3 has 14 residues. Trimming took 8 bases from V and 4 from J; bases not matched to a gene: 6. The CDR3 DNA reads TGTGCCAGCGGGTTAGCGGGAGGCGCAGATACGCAGTATTTT. Amino acid sequence: CASGLAGGADTQYF.

At least ten counts were recorded for this clonotype. This chain uses TRBV29-1 with TRBJ1-2; possible D gene TRBD1, 5 bases. The CDR3 covers 12 residues. Deletions cut 7 bases from V and 3 bases from J, with 12 bases between. Per the germline V gene, CDR1 is SQVTM and CDR2 is ANQGSEA. CDR3 loop: CSDFGGDYGYTF. DNA of the CDR3: TGCAGCGATTTTGGGGGGGACTATGGCTACACCTTC. The whole variable domain, remainder taken from reference TRBV29-1 and TRBJ1-2, is SAVISQKPSRDICQRGTSLTIQCQVDSQVTMMFWYRQQPGQSLTLIATANQGSEATYESGFVIDKFPISRPNLTFSTLTVSNMSPEDSSIYLCSDFGGDYGYTFGSGTRLTVV.

This clonotype was seen at least ten times. The chain combines TRBV20-1 with TRBJ2-7, with D maybe TRBD1 (5 bases). The length of the CDR3 is 13 residues. The germline V gene encodes CDR1 DFQATT and CDR2 SNEGSKA (reference sequence). Deletions cut 5 bases from V and 0 bases from J, with 11 bases between. CDR3 sequence: CSASLDISYEQYF. As DNA, the CDR3 is TGCAGTGCTTCCCTGGACATCTCCTACGAGCAGTACTTC.